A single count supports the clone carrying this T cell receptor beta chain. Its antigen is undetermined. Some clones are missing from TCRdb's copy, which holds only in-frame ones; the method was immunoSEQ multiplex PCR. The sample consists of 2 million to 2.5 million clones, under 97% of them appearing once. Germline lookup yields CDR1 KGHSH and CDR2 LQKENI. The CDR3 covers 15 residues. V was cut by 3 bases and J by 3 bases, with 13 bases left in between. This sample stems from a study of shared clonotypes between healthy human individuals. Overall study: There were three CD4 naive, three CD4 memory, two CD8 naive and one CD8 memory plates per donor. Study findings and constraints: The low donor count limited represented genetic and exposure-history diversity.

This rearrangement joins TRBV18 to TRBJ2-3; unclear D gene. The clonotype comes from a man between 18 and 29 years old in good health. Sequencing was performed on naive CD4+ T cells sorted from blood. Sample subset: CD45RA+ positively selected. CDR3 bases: TGTGCCAGCTCACCTGGAAACTCTGGGACAGATACGCAGTATTTT. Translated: CASSPGNSGTDTQYF.